This record looks at one T cell receptor beta chain sequence and its context. Its antigen is unknown. This sample is drawn from a study of OX40 agonist ivuxolimab in advanced cancers. Study-wide context: Patients were dosed intravenously with ivuxolimab at 0.01 to 10 mg/kg every 2 weeks. Males comprised 75% to 90% of the group, whose mean age was approximately 60 years (range roughly 23 to 80). Study-wide findings and caveats: Partial responders treated at 0.1-3.0 mg/kg exhibited clonal expansion among the lowest measured.

This CDR3 region has 17 residues. Trimming removed 0 bases from V and 0 bases from J, with 12 bases in between. CDR1 and CDR2 from the germline V gene are LGHNA and YSLEER. Method: immunoSEQ multiplex PCR; TCRdb's copy keeps in-frame clones and lacks some. The profile shows 65,000 to 75,000 clones, about 88% of them singletons. The TCR comes from an adult with an advanced solid tumor such as melanoma, head and neck, liver or kidney cancer. This chain uses TRBV4-3 with TRBJ1-3; D perhaps matches TRBD1 (6 bases). Specimen: CD4+ or CD8+ T cells sorted from blood, collected in a trial of the OX40 agonist ivuxolimab. The CDR3 nucleotides read TGCGCCAGCAGCCAAGACGCCCAGGGGAGCTCTGGAAACACCATATATTTT. It specifies CASSQDAQGSSGNTIYF.